This T cell receptor beta chain originates from a study of cytomegalovirus exposure and HLA in healthy donors. At the level of the study: Researchers previously reported finding about 110 million unique TCR beta sequences from about 200 million T cells.

Study outcomes and limitations: In a later analysis, compared with equally common non-associated chains, HLA-associated beta chains were more expanded.

Both 60 Vbeta primers and 13 Jbeta primers went into the PCR. Some clones are missing from TCRdb's copy, which holds only in-frame ones; the method was immunoSEQ multiplex PCR. The table includes roughly 180,000 clones, roughly three quarters detected once. This clone was seen only a few times. As yet, its antigen is unknown. CDR1 and CDR2 (germline): MDHEN, SYDVKM. The CDR3 has 15 amino acids. Trimming removed 5 bases at V and 2 bases at J, with 14 bases between. There were likely unrecorded immune exposures, though donors were nominally healthy when sampled. This rearrangement joins TRBV28 to TRBJ2-3; D ambiguous. The sequencing input was PBMCs. The TCR sequence derives from a male donor in good health and CMV-seronegative. CDR3 sequence: CASSPRGWYTDTQYF. For the CDR3, the DNA is TGTGCCAGCAGTCCGCGAGGATGGTACACAGATACGCAGTATTTT.